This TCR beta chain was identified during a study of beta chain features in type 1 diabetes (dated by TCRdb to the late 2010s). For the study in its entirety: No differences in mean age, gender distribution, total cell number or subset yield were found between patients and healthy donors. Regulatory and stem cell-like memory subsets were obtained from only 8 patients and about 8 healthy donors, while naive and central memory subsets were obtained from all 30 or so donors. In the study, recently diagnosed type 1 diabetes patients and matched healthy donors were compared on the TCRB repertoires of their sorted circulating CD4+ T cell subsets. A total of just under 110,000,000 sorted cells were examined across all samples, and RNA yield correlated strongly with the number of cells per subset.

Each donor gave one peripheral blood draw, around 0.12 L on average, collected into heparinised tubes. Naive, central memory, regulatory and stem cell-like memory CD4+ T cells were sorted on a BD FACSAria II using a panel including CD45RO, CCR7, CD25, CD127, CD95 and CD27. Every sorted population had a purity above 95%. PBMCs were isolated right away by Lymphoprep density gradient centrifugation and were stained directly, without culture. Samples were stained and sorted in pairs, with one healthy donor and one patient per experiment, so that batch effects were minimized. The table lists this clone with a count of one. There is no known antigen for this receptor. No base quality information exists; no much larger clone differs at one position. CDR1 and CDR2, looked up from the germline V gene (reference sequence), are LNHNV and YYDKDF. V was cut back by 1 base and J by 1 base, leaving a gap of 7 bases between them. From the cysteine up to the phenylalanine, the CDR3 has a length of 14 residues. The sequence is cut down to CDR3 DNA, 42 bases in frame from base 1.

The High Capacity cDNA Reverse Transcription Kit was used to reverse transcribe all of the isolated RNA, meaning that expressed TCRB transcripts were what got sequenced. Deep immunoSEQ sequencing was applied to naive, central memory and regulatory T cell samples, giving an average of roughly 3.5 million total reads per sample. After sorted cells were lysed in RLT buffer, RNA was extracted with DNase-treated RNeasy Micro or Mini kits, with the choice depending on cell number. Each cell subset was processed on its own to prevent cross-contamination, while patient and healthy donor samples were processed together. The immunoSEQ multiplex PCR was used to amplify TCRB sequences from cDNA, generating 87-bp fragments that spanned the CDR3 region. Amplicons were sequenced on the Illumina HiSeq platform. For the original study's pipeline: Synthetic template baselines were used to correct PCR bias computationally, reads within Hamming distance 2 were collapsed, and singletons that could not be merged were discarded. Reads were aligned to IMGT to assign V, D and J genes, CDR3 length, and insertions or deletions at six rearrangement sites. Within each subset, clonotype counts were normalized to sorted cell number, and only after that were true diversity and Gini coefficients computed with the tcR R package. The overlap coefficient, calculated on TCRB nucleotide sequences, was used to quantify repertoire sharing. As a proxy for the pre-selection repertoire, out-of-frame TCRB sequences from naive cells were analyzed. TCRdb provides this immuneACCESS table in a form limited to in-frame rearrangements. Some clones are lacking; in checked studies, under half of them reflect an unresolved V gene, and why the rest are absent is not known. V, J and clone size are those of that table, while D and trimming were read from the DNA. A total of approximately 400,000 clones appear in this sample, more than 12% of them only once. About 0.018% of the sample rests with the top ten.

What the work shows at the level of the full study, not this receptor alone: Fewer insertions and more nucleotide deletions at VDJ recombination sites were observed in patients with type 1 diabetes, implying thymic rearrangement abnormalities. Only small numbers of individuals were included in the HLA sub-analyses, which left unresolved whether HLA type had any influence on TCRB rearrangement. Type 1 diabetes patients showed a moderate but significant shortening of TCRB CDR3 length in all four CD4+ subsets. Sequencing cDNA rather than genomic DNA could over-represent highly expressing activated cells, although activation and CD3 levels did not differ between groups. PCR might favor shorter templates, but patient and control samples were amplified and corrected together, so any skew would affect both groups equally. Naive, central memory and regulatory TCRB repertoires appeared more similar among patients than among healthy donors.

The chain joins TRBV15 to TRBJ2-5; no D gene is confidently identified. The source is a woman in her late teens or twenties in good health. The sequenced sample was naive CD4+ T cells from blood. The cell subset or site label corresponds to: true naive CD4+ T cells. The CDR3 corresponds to CATSRASIQETQYF. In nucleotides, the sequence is TGTGCCACCAGCAGAGCATCCATCCAAGAGACCCAGTACTTC.